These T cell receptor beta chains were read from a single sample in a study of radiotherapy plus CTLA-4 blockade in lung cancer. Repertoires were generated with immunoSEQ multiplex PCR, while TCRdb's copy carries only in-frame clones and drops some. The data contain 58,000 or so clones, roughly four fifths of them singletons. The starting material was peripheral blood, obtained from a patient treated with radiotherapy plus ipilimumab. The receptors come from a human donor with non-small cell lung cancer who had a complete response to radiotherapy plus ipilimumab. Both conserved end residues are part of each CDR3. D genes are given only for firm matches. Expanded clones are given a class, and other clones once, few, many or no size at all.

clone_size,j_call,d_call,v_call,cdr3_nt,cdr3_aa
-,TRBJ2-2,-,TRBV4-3,TGCGCCAGCAGCCAAGAGAGGGGGATATGGGGGACCGGGGAGCTGTTTTTT,CASSQERGIWGTGELFF
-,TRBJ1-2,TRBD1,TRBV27,TGTGCCAGCAGTCCCTGGACAGGGAATGGCTACACCTTC,CASSPWTGNGYTF
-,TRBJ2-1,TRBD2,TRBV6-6,TGTGCCACCCGACTAGCGGGAGGGGATGAGCAGTTCTTC,CATRLAGGDEQFF
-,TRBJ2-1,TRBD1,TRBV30,TGTGCCTGCGGACAGGGGGCCTACAATGAGCAGTTCTTC,CACGQGAYNEQFF
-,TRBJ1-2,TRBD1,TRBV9,TGTGCCAGCAGCGAGGGGACAGGGTTGTGGGAAGGCTACACCTTC,CASSEGTGLWEGYTF
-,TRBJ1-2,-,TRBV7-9,TGTGCCAGCAGCTCCAGGGACTATGGCTACACCTTC,CASSSRDYGYTF
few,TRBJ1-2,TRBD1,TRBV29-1,TGCAGCGTGGACAGGGAGACTAGCTATGGCTACACCTTC,CSVDRETSYGYTF
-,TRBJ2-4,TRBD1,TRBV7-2,TGTGCCAGCAGCGGACAGGGGGGGGCGGAAAACATTCAGTACTTC,CASSGQGGAENIQYF
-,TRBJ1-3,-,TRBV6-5,TGTGCCAGCAGCCTTACGGGGGATGTTGGAAACACCATATATTTT,CASSLTGDVGNTIYF
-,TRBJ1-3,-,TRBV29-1,TGCAGCGTTGTGAGAGGAAACACCATATATTTT,CSVVRGNTIYF
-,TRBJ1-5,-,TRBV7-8,TGTGCCAGCAGCTTAGCGGGCACAGGCAGCAATCAGCCCCAGCATTTT,CASSLAGTGSNQPQHF
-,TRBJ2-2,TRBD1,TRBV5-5,TGTGCCAGCAGCTACGGACAGGGGGGCACCGGGGAGCTGTTTTTT,CASSYGQGGTGELFF